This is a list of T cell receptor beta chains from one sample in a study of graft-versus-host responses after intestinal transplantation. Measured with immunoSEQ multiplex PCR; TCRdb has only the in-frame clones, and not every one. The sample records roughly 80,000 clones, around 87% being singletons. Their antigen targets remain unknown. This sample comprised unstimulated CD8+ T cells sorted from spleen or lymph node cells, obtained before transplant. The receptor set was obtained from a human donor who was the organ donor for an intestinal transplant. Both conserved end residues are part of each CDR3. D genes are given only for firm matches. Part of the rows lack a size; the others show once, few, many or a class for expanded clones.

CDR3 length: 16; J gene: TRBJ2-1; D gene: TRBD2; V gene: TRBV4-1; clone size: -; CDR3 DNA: TGCGCCAGCAGCCAGATAGCGGGGGGACTAAGCAATGAGCAGTTCTTC; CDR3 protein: CASSQIAGGLSNEQFF
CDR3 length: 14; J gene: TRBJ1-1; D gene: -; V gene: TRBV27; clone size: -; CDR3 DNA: TGTGCCAGCGCCCGGGACGGATTGAACACTGAAGCTTTCTTT; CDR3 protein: CASARDGLNTEAFF
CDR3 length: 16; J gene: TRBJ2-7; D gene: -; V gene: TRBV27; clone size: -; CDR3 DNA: TGTGCCAGCAGTATCCGAGGGAGGGGGCTTCGCAGCGAGCAGTACTTC; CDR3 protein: CASSIRGRGLRSEQYF
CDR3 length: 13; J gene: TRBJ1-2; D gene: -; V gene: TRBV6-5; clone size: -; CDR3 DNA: TGTGCCAGCAGTTTGGGGCCGGACTATGGCTACACCTTC; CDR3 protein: CASSLGPDYGYTF
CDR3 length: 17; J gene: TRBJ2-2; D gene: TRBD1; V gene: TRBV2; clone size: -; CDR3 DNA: TGTGCCAGCAGTGCCCCGGGACAGGGGGGGTGGACCGGGGAGCTGTTTTTT; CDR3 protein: CASSAPGQGGWTGELFF
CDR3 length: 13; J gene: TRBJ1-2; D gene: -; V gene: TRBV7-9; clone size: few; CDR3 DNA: TGTGCCAGCAGCGCAAGCTCAGGGGATGGCTACACCTTC; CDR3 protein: CASSASSGDGYTF
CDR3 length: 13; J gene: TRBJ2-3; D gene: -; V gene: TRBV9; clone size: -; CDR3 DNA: TGTGCCAGCAGCTCATGGGGCACAGATACGCAGTATTTT; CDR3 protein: CASSSWGTDTQYF
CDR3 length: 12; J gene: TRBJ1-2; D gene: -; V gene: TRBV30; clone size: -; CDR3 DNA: TGTGCCTGGAGCACAGCTAACTATGGCTACACCTTC; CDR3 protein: CAWSTANYGYTF
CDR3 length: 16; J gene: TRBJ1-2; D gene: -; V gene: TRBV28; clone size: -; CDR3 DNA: TGTGCCAGCAGCATGGTAGGCGGGGGAATAAACTATGGCTACACCTTC; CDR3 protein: CASSMVGGGINYGYTF
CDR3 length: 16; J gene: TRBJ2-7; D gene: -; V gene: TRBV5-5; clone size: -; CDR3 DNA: TGTGCCAGCAGCTTGCTAGGGGCGGGTTATGAAGACGAGCAGTACTTC; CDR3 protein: CASSLLGAGYEDEQYF
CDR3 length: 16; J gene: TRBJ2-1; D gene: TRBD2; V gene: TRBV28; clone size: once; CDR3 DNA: TGTGCCAGCAGTCCCCGGACTAGCGGGGGCTACAATGAGCAGTTCTTC; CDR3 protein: CASSPRTSGGYNEQFF
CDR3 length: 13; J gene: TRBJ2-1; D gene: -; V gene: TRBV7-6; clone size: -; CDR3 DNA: TGTGCCAGCAGCTTCGGGGTAGGGAATGAGCAGTTCTTC; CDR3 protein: CASSFGVGNEQFF
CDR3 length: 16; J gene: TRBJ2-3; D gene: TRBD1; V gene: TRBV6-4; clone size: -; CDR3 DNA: TGTGCCAGCAGTGACTCGACAGGGGGCGCCCCAGATACGCAGTATTTT; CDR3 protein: CASSDSTGGAPDTQYF
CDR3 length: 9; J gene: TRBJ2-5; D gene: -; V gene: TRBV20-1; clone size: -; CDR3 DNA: TGCAGTGCTATAGAGACCCAGTACTTC; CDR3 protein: CSAIETQYF
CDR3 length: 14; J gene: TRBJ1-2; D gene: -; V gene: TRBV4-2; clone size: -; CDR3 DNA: TGTGCCAGCAGCCCCTGGGCCTCGGGCTATGGCTACACCTTC; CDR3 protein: CASSPWASGYGYTF
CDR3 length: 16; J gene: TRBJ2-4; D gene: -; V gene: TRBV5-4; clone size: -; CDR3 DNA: TGTGCCAGCAGCTTGGGGCCCGCGAGAGGGTCAAACATTCAGTACTTC; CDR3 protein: CASSLGPARGSNIQYF
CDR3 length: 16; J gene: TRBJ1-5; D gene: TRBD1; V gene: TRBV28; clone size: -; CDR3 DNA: TGTGCCAGCAATCCGCCACGACAGGGAGGGGGGCAGCCCCAGCATTTT; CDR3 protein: CASNPPRQGGGQPQHF
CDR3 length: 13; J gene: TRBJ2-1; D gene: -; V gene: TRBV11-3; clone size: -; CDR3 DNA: TGTGCCAGCAGCTTAGGTCCAGCGAATGAGCAGTTCTTC; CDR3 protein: CASSLGPANEQFF
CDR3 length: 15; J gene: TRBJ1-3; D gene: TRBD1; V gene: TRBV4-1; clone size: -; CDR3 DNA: TGCGCCAGCAGCCAAGAACCGGGACAGGGACTAGCCATATATTTT; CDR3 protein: CASSQEPGQGLAIYF
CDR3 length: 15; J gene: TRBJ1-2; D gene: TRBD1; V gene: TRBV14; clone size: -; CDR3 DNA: TGTGCCAGCAGCCCCCTACAGGGGTCGAACTATGGCTACACCTTC; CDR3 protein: CASSPLQGSNYGYTF
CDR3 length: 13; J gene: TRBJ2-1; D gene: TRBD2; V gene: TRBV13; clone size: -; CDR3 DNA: TGTGCCAGCAGCTTAGGCGGGGGGGGTGAGCAGTTCTTC; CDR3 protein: CASSLGGGGEQFF
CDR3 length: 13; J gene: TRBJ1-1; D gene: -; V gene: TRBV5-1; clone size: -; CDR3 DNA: TGCGCCAGCAGCTTGGCGGTGAACACTGAAGCTTTCTTT; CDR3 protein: CASSLAVNTEAFF
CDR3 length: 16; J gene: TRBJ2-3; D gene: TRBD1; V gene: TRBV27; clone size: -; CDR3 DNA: TGTGCCAGCAGTGAACCCGGACAGGGGGTTGAGGATACGCAGTATTTT; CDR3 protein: CASSEPGQGVEDTQYF
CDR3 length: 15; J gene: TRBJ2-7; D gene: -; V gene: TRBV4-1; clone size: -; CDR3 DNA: TGCGCCAGCAGCCCAGTGGCCAGCAGAGATTACGAGCAGTACTTC; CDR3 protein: CASSPVASRDYEQYF
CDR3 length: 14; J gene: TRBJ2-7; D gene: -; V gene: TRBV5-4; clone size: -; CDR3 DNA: TGTGCCAGCAGCCCGTACCGGGGTTCCTACGAGCAGTACTTC; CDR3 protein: CASSPYRGSYEQYF
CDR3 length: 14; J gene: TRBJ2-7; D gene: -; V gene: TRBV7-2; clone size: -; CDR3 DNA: TGTGCCAGCAGTCACGGGGGGCGGGCCTACGAGCAGTACTTC; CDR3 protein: CASSHGGRAYEQYF
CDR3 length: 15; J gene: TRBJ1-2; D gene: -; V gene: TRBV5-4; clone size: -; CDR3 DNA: TGTGCCAGCAGCTTGGACCGGACAGCTAACTATGGCTACACCTTC; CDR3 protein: CASSLDRTANYGYTF
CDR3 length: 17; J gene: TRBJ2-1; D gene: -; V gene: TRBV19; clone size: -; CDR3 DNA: TGTGCCAGTAGTCCCGACTTCAGGGTTTCGTCGGGCAATGAGCAGTTCTTC; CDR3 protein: CASSPDFRVSSGNEQFF
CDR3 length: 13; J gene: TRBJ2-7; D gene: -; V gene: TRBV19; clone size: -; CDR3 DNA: TGTGCCAGTAGTCTCGCACAGGGCTACGAGCAGTACTTC; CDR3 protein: CASSLAQGYEQYF
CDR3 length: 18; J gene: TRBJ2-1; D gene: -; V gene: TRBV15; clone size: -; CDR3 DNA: TGTGCCACCAGCAGAGTCTGGGGGGACCCCGAATTCTACAATGAGCAGTTCTTC; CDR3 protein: CATSRVWGDPEFYNEQFF
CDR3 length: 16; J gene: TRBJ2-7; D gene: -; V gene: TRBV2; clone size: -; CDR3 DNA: TGTGCCAGCAGTGAAGAGGGGGGGGCAGGGGGCTACGAGCAGTACTTC; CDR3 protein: CASSEEGGAGGYEQYF
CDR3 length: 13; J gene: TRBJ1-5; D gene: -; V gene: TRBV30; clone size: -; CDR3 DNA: TGTGCCTGGAGTGTACTCGGAGGTCAGCCCCAGCATTTT; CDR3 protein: CAWSVLGGQPQHF
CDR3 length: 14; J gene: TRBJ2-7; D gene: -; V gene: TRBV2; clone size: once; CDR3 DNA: TGTGCCAGCAGTGGGGACATTGGGACCTCCGAGCAGTACTTC; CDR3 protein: CASSGDIGTSEQYF